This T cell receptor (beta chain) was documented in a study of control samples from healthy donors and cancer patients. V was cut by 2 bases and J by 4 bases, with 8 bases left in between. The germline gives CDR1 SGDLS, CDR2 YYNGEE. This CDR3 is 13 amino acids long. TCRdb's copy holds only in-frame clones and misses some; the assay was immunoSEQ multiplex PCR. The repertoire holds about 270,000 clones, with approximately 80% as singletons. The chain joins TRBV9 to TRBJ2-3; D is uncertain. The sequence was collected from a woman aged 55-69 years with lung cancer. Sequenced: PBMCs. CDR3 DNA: TGTGCCAGCAGCGTCGAACCTGCAGATACGCAGTATTTT. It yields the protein CASSVEPADTQYF.